These 15 T cell receptor beta chains share one sample of origin, sequenced in a study of T-cell memory formation after mild COVID-19. Each CDR3 protein gets one entry after TCRdb re-called the 5' RACE reads with MiXCR. The sample lists under 350,000 distinct CDR3 sequences; about 16% were seen once. The specimen was PBMCs or a T cell subset sorted from them (not recorded which). These receptors were collected from a man aged 18 to 30 who had mild COVID-19 (a few samples of this study predate the infection). Cell type and time point are not known.

The chain combines TRBV30 with TRBJ2-3; D possibly uses TRBD1 or TRBD2 (5 bases each). The CDR3 has 14 residues. Trimming left V 1 base short and J 2 bases short, with 10 bases between. CDR1 is GTSNPN, CDR2 SVGIG, per germline (reference sequence). The CDR3 region has the DNA TGTGCCTGGAGTGAACGGGGCTACACAGATACGCAGTATTTT. Protein: CAWSERGYTDTQYF.

This clonotype was counted a few times. The gene calls are TRBV12-3 or TRBV12-4 and TRBJ1-2, with D uncertain. V was trimmed by 2 bases and J by 4 bases, leaving 5 bases between them. The CDR3 covers 12 residues. The CDR3 DNA reads TGTGCCAGCAGTTTAAGTCTCTATGGCTACACCTTC. Protein sequence: CASSLSLYGYTF.

The chain employs TRBV7-6 and TRBJ1-6, with D hard to call. Deletions cut 0 bases from V and 8 bases from J, with 14 bases between. CDR1 SGHVS and CDR2 FNYEAQ come from the germline V gene. The CDR3 extends over 16 amino acids. The CDR3 region is CASSLATWAADSPLHF. For the CDR3, the DNA is TGTGCCAGCAGCTTAGCCACTTGGGCAGCGGATTCACCCCTCCACTTT.

This clonotype showed up just a few times. The chain has TRBV20-1 and TRBJ1-6, with D possibly matching TRBD1 (5 bases). The germline V and J ends were trimmed by 5 bases and 4 bases, with 9 bases remaining between them. Germline V gene sequence: CDR1 DFQATT, CDR2 SNEGSKA (reference sequence). This CDR3 comprises 13 residues. This CDR3 is CSALDSYNSPLHF. The CDR3 region has the DNA TGCAGTGCTCTCGACAGTTATAATTCACCCCTCCACTTT.

This clonotype was counted at least ten times. The genes are TRBV5-1 and TRBJ2-2; D uncertain. CDR3 length: 15 residues. V lost 4 bases, J lost 0 bases, and 10 bases lay in between. Germline V gene lookup returns CDR1 SGHRS and CDR2 YFSETQ. The CDR3 DNA reads as TGCGCCAGCAGCCCCGACTTGACGAACACCGGGGAGCTGTTTTTT. As protein: CASSPDLTNTGELFF. The variable domain in full, with the rest retrieved from reference TRBV5-1 and TRBJ2-2, is KAGVTQTPRYLIKTRGQQVTLSCSPISGHRSVSWYQQTPGQGLQFLFEYFSETQRNKGNFPGRFSGRQFSNSRSEMNVSTLELGDSALYLCASSPDLTNTGELFFGEGSRLTVL.

This clonotype was seen repeatedly, ten times or more. The chain has TRBV5-1 and TRBJ2-7, with 9 positions matching TRBD1. The germline V gene has CDR1 SGHRS and CDR2 YFSETQ. J gave up 4 bases and V 4 bases, and 6 bases lay outside the gene matches. This CDR3 region has 14 residues. CDR3 in DNA: TGCGCCAGCAGCCCAACGGGACAGGGTTACGAGCAGTACTTC. This gives the protein CASSPTGQGYEQYF.

Only a few counts were recorded for this clonotype. The chain has TRBV20-1 and TRBJ2-1; D is ambiguous. The V and J ends lost 0 bases and 6 bases respectively, with 12 bases between them. The germline CDR1 and CDR2 sequences are DFQATT and SNEGSKA (reference sequence). The CDR3 spans 14 residues. The CDR3 DNA sequence: TGCAGTGCTAGAGAGGCGCAGGCCTCCAATGAGCAGTTCTTC. It codes for CSAREAQASNEQFF.

This clonotype appeared many times. The gene calls are TRBV7-2 and TRBJ2-6, with D hard to call. The CDR3 contains 15 residues. CDR1 and CDR2 from the germline V gene are SGHTA and FQGNSA. Trimming left V 5 bases short and J 0 bases short, with 8 bases between. The DNA of the CDR3 is TGTGCCAGCAGCCCCCTCCCCTCTGGGGCCAACGTCCTGACTTTC. This encodes CASSPLPSGANVLTF.

This clonotype was seen a handful of times. The chain is built from TRBV7-2 and TRBJ2-1; D might be TRBD2 (7 bases). The CDR3 length is 16 residues. V was clipped by 1 base and J by 5 bases, with 15 bases between them. Germline assignment: CDR1 SGHTA and CDR2 FQGNSA. The CDR3 region is CASSLGPGGPNNEQFF. CDR3 DNA sequence: TGTGCCAGCAGCTTAGGTCCCGGGGGGCCTAACAATGAGCAGTTCTTC.

This clonotype turned up a few times. The chain has TRBV9 and TRBJ2-1; D is ambiguous. CDR1 and CDR2 from the germline V gene are SGDLS and YYNGEE. This CDR3 spans 15 amino acids. V gave up 0 bases and J gave up 4 bases, with 11 bases separating them. CDR3 nucleotides: TGTGCCAGCAGCGTAGTAGGCTCTGGGTACAATGAGCAGTTCTTC. It is translated as CASSVVGSGYNEQFF.

This clonotype was detected a few times. The V call is TRBV7-9, the J call TRBJ2-1, with D perhaps matching TRBD2 (6 bases). The CDR3 is 15 amino acids. Trimming took off 1 base at V and 2 bases at J, with 9 bases between the two ends. CDR1 is SEHNR and CDR2 is FQNEAQ in the germline V gene (reference sequence). The chain's CDR3 is CASSLVGGTYNEQFF. In DNA, the CDR3 is TGTGCCAGCAGCTTAGTTGGCGGGACCTACAATGAGCAGTTCTTC.

This clonotype was counted between two and nine times. The CDR3 region is CAGNVGEAFF. In DNA, the CDR3 is TGTGCCGGGAACGTAGGTGAAGCTTTCTTT. V usage is TRBV12-3 or TRBV12-4 and J usage is TRBJ1-1, with D uncertain. Trimming took off 11 bases at V and 7 bases at J, with 11 bases between the two ends. The CDR3 is 10 residues long.

This clonotype was observed a few times. The V and J genes are TRBV4-3 and TRBJ2-6, with TRBD2 identical over 11 bases. Germline CDR1 reads LGHNA; CDR2 reads YSLEER. CDR3 length: 18 residues. J was trimmed by 0 bases and V by 1 base; bases with no gene match: 2. Here the CDR3 DNA reads TGCGCCAGCAGCCAAGCTAGCGGGGGGCTCTCTGGGGCCAACGTCCTGACTTTC. It encodes CASSQASGGLSGANVLTF.

The chain links TRBV3-1 to TRBJ2-7; 10 bases agree with TRBD2. CDR1 is LGHDT and CDR2 is YNNKEL in the germline V gene (reference sequence). Unmatched junction bases numbered 6, after V lost 1 base and J lost 6 bases. The CDR3 contains 15 residues. CDR3 in DNA: TGTGCCAGCAGCCAAGGTGTGGGACTAGCGACCGAGCAGTACTTC. It translates to CASSQGVGLATEQYF.

This rearrangement joins TRBV3-1 to TRBJ2-7; tentative D call: TRBD2 (7 bases). CDR1 is LGHDT and CDR2 is YNNKEL in the germline V gene (reference sequence). There are 14 residues in the CDR3. V lost 4 bases, J lost 2 bases, and 12 bases lay in between. Here the CDR3 DNA reads TGTGCCAGCAGCCCGGCGGGGGCCCCCTACGAGCAGTACGTC. Amino acid sequence: CASSPAGAPYEQYV.